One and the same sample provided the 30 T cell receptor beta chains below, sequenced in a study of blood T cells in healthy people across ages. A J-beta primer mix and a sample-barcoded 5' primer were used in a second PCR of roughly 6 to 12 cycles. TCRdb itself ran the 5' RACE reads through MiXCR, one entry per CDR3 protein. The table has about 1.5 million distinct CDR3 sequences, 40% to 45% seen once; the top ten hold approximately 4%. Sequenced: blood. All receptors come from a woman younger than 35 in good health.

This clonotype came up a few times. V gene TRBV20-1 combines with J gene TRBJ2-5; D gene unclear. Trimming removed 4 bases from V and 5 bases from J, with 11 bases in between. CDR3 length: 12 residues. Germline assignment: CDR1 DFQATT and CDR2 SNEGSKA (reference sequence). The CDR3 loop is CSAISWSETQYF. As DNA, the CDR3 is TGCAGTGCTATTAGCTGGTCTGAGACCCAGTACTTC.

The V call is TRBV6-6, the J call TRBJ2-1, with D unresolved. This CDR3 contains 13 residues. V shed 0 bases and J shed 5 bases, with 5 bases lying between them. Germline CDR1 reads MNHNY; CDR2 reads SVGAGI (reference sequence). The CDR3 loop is CASSYSTNNEQFF. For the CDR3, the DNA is TGTGCCAGCAGTTACTCGACGAACAATGAGCAGTTCTTC.

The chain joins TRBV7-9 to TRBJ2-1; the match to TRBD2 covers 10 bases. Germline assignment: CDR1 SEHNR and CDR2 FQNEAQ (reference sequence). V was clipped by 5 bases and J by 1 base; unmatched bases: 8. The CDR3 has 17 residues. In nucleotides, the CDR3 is TGTGCCAGCAGCCCCAAGCATAGCGGGAGGTCCTACAATGAGCAGTTCTTC. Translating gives CASSPKHSGRSYNEQFF.

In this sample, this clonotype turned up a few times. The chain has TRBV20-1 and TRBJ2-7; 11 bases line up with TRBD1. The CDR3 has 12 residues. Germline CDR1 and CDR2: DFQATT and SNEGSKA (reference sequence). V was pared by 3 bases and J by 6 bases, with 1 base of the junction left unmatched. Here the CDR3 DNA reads TGCAGTGCTAGGGACAGGGGGCTCGAGCAGTACTTC. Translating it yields CSARDRGLEQYF.

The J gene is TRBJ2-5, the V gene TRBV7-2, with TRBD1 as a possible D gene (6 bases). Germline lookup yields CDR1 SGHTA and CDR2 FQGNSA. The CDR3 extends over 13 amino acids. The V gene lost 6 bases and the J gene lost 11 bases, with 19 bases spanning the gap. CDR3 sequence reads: CASRRERGNEQYF. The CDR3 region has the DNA TGTGCCAGCAGACGAGAGAGGGGGAATGAGCAGTACTTC.

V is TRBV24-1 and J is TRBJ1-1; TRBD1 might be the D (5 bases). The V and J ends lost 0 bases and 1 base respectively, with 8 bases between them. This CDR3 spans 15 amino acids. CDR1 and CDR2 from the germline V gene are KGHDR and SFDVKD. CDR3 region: CATSDLQGGNTEAFF. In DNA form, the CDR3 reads TGTGCCACCAGTGATTTGCAGGGAGGGAACACTGAAGCTTTCTTT.

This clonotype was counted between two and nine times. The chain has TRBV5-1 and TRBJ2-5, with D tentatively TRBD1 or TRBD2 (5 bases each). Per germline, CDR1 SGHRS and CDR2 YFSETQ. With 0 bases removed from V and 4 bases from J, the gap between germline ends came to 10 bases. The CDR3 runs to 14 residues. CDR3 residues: CASSLGDQRETQYF. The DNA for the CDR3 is TGCGCCAGCAGCTTGGGGGACCAGCGAGAGACCCAGTACTTC. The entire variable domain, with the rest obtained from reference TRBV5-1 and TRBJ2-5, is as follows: KAGVTQTPRYLIKTRGQQVTLSCSPISGHRSVSWYQQTPGQGLQFLFEYFSETQRNKGNFPGRFSGRQFSNSRSEMNVSTLELGDSALYLCASSLGDQRETQYFGPGTRLLVL.

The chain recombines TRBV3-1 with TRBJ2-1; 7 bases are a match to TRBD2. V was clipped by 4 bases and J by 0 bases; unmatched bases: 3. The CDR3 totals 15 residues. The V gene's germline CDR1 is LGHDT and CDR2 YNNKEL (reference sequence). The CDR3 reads CASSPGDYSYNEQFF. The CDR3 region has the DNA TGTGCCAGCAGCCCCGGGGACTACTCCTACAATGAGCAGTTCTTC.

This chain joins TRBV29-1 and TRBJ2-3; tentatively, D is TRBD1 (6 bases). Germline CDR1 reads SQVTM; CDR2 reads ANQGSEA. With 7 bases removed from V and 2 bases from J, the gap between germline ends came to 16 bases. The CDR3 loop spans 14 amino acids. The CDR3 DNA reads TGCAGCGGGGCGACAGGCAGTGTCACAGATACGCAGTATTTT. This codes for CSGATGSVTDTQYF.

In DNA, the CDR3 is TGTGCCAGCAGCGCCAACCCGGGCTCACGCTGGGGCAAAAACATTCAGTACTTC. Translating gives CASSANPGSRWGKNIQYF. The chain carries TRBV9 and TRBJ2-5; D gene ambiguous. The end of the DNA is better explained by TRBJ2-4, so the J call may be wrong. Germline V CDR1 and CDR2: SGDLS, YYNGEE. The length of the CDR3 is 18 residues.

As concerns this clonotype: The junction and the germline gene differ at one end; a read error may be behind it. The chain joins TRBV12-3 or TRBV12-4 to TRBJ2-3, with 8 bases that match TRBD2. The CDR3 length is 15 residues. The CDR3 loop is CASSLRSGRADAQYF. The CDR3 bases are TGTGCCAGCAGTTTGAGGAGCGGGAGAGCAGATGCGCAGTATTTT.

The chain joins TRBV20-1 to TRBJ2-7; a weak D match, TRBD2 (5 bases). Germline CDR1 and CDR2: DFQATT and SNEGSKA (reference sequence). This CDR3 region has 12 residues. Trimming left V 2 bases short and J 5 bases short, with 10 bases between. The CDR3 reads CSARRTGNEQYF. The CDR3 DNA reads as TGCAGTGCTAGACGGACGGGGAACGAGCAGTACTTC.

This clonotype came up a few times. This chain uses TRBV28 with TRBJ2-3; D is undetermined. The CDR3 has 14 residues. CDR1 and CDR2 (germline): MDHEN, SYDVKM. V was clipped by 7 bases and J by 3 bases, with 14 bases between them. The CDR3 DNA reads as TGTGCCAGCATAGGATCGGGCCAAACAGATACGCAGTATTTT. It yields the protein CASIGSGQTDTQYF.

The CDR3 nucleotides read TGCGCCAGCAGCTTAGGTCAAGAGGATACGCAGTATTTT. It translates to CASSLGQEDTQYF. The chain is built from TRBV5-1 and TRBJ2-3; D is undetermined. The V gene's germline CDR1 is SGHRS and CDR2 YFSETQ. The CDR3 extends over 13 amino acids. V lost 2 bases and J 6 bases, leaving 10 bases between the germline ends.

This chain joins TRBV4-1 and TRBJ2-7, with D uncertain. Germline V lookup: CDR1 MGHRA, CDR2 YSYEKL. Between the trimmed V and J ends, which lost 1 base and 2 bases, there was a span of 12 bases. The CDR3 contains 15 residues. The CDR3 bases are TGCGCCAGCAGCCAAGGATCATTACACCCCTACGAGCAGTACTTC. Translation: CASSQGSLHPYEQYF.

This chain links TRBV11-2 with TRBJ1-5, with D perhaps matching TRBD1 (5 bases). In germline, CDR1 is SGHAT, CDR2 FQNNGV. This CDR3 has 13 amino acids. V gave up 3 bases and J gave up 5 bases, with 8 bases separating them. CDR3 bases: TGTGCCAGCAGCTTCACACAGGATCAGCCCCAGCATTTT. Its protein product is CASSFTQDQPQHF.

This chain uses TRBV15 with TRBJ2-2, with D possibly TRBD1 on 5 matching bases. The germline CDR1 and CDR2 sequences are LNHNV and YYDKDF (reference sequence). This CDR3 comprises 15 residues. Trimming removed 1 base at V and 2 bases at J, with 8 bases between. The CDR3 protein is CATSRARANTGELFF. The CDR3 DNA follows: TGTGCCACCAGCAGAGCCAGGGCCAACACCGGGGAGCTGTTTTTT.

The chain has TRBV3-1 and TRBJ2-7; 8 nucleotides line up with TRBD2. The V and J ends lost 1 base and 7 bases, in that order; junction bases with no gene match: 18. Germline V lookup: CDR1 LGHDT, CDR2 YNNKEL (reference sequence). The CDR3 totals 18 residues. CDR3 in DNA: TGTGCCAGCAGCCAAGTAACGTTGGGGACTAGGTCCTACAATGAGCAGTACTTC. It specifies CASSQVTLGTRSYNEQYF.

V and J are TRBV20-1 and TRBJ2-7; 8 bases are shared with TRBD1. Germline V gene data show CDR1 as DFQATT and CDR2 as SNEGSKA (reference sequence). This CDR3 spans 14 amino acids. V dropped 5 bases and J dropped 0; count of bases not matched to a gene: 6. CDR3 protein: CSAFSGTGSYEQYF. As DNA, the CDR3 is TGCAGTGCTTTTTCCGGGACAGGCTCCTACGAGCAGTACTTC.

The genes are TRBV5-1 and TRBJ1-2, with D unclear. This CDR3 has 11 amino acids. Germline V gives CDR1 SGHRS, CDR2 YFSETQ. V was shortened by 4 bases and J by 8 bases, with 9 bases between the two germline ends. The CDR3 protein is CASSEGWGYTF. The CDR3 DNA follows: TGCGCCAGCAGCGAGGGATGGGGCTACACCTTC.

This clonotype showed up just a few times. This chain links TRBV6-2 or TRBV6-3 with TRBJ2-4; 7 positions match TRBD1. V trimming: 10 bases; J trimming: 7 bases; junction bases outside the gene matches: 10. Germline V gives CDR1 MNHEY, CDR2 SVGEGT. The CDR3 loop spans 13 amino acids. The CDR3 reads CATHESDRNIQYF. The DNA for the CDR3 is TGTGCCACACACGAGTCGGACAGGAACATTCAGTACTTC.

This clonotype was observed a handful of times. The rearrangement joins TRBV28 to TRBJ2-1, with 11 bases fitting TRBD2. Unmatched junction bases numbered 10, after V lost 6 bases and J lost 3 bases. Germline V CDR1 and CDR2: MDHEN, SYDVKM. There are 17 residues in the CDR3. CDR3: CASSPRGLADNYNEQFF. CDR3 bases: TGTGCCAGCAGCCCGCGGGGACTAGCGGACAACTACAATGAGCAGTTCTTC.

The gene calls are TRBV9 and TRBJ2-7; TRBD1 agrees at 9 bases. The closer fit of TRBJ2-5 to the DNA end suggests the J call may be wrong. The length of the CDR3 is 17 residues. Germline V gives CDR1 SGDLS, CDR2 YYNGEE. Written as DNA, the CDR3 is TGTGCCAGCAGCGTAGAAGGAGGGGACAGGGCATATGAGACCCAGTACTTC. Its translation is CASSVEGGDRAYETQYF.

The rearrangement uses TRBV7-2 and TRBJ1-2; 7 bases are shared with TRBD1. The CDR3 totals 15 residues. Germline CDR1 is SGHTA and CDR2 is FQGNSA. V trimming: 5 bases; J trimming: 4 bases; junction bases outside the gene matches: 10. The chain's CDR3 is CASSTTDREIYGYTF. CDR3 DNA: TGTGCCAGCAGCACTACCGACAGGGAAATCTATGGCTACACCTTC. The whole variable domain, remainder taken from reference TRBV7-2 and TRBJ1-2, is GAGVSQSPSNKVTEKGKDVELRCDPISGHTALYWYRQSLGQGLEFLIYFQGNSAPDKSGLPSDRFSAERTGGSVSTLTIQRTQQEDSAVYLCASSTTDREIYGYTFGSGTRLTVV.

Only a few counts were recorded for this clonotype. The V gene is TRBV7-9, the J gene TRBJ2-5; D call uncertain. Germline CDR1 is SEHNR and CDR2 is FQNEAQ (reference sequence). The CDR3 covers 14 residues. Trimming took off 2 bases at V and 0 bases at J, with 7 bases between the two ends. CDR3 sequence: CASSLSLDQETQYF. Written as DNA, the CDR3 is TGTGCCAGCAGCTTATCCCTAGACCAAGAGACCCAGTACTTC.

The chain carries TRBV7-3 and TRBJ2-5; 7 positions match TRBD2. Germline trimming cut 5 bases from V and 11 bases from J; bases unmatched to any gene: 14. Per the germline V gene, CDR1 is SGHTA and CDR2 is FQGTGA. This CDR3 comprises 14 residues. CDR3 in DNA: TGTGCCAGCAGCCTCCCCGCTAGCGGCAATGAGCAGTACTTC. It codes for CASSLPASGNEQYF.

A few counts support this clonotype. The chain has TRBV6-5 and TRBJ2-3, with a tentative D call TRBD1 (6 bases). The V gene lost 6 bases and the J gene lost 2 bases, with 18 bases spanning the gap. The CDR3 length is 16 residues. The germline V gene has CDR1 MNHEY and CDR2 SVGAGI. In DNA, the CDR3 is TGTGCCAGCAGGGGAACAGGGAAGGCGGCCACAGATACGCAGTATTTT. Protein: CASRGTGKAATDTQYF.

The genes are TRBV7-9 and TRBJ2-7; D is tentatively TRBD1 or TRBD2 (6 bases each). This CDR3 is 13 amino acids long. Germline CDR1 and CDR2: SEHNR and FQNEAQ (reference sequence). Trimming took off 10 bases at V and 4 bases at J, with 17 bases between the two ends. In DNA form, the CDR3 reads TGTGCCACCTCCGGGGGCGAGGGGTACGAGCAGTACTTC. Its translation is CATSGGEGYEQYF.

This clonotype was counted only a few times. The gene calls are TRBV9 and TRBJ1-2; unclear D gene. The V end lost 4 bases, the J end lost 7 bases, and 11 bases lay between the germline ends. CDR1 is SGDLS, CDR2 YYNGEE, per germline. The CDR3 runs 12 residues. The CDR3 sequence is CASSSRSGGYTF. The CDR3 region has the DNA TGTGCCAGCAGCAGTAGATCTGGTGGCTACACCTTC. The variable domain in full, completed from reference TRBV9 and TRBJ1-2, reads DSGVTQTPKHLITATGQRVTLRCSPRSGDLSVYWYQQSLDQGLQFLIQYYNGEERAKGNILERFSAQQFPDLHSELNLSSLELGDSALYFCASSSRSGGYTFGSGTRLTVV.

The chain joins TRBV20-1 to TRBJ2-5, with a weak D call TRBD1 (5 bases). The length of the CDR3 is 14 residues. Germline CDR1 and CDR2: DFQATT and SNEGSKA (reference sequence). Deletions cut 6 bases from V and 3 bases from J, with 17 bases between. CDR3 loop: CSALPGLSKETQYF. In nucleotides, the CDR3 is TGCAGTGCCCTTCCAGGGCTCTCAAAAGAGACCCAGTACTTC.